This T cell receptor beta chain originates from a study of T-cell memory formation after mild COVID-19. This clonotype was picked up a small number of times. TCRdb used MiXCR to reprocess the 5' RACE reads, holding one entry per CDR3 protein. The table records 35,000 to 45,000 distinct CDR3 sequences, approximately 6.8% of them present only once. V shed 10 bases and J shed 5 bases, with 19 bases lying between them. The CDR3 contains 14 residues. The germline gives CDR1 LNHDA, CDR2 SQIVND (reference sequence). The chain has TRBV19 and TRBJ2-3, with D tentatively TRBD2 (7 bases). Sequencing was carried out using PBMCs or a T cell subset sorted from them (not recorded which). This clonotype was obtained from a man aged 18 to 29 who had mild COVID-19 (a few samples of this study predate the infection). Cell type and time point are not known. The CDR3 spells CATQRGGPGDTQYF. The CDR3 DNA follows: TGTGCCACTCAAAGGGGGGGCCCGGGAGATACGCAGTATTTT.